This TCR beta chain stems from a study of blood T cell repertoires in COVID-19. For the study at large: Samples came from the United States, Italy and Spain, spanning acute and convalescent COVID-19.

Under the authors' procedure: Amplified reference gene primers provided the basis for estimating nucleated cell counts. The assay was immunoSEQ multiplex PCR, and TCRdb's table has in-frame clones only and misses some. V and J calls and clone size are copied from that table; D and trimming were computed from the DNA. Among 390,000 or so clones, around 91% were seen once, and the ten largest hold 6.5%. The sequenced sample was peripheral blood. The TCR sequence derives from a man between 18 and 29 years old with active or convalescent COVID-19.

This CDR3 is CASSQTTGQNQPQHF. In DNA form, the CDR3 reads TGTGCCAGCAGCCAGACGACAGGCCAAAATCAGCCCCAGCATTTT. This chain links TRBV3-1 (or the pseudogene TRBV3-2) with TRBJ1-5; weak D call: TRBD1 (6 bases). Between the trimmed V and J ends, which lost 3 bases and 4 bases, there was a span of 13 bases. The CDR3 consists of 15 residues. Germline assignment: CDR1 LGHDT and CDR2 YNNKEL (reference sequence).